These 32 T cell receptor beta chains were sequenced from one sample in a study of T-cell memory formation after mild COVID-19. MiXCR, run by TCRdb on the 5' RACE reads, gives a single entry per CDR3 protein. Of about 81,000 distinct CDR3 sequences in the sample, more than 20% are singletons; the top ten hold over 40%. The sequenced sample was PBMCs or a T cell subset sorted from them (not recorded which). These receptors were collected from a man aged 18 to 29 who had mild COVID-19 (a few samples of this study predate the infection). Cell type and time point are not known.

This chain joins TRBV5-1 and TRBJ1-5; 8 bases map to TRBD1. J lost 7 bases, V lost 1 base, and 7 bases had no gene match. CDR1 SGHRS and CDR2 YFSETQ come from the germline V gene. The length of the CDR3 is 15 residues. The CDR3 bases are TGCGCCAGCAGCTTGTCGGGACAGGAGGGACAGCCCCAGCATTTT. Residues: CASSLSGQEGQPQHF.

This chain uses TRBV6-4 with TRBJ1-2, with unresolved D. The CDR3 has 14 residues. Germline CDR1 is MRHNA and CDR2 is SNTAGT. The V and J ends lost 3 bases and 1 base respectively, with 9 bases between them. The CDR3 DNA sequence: TGTGCCAGCAGTGAACGGGCGTTTAACTATGGCTACACCTTC. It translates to CASSERAFNYGYTF.

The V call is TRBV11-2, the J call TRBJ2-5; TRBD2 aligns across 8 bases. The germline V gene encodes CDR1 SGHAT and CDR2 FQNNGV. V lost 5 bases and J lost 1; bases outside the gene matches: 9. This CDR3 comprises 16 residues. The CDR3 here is CASSPRSGGLQETQYF. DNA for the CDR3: TGTGCCAGCAGCCCCCGGAGCGGGGGCCTCCAAGAGACCCAGTACTTC.

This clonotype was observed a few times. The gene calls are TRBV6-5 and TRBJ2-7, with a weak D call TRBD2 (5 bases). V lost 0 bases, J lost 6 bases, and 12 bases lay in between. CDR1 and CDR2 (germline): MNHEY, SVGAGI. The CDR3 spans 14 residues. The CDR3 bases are TGTGCCAGCAGTTACTCGTCGGCAGGAGGCGAGCAGTACTTC. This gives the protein CASSYSSAGGEQYF.

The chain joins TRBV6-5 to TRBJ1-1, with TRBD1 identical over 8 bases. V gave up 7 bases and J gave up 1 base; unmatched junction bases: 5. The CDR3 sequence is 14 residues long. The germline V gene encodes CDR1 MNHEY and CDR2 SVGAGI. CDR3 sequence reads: CASTRGPGNTEAFF. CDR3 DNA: TGTGCCAGCACCAGGGGGCCTGGGAACACTGAAGCTTTCTTT.

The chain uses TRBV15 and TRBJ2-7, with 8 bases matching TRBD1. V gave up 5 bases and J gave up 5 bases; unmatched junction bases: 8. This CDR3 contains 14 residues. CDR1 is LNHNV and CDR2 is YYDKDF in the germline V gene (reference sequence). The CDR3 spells CATSLNRGSNEQYF. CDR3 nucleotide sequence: TGTGCCACCAGCCTCAACAGGGGGAGTAACGAGCAGTACTTC.

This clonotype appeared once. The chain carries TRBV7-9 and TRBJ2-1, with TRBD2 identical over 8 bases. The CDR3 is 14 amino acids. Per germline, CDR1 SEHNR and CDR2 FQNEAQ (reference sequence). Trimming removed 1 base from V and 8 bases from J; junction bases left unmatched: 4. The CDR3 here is CASSLVAGGHEQFF. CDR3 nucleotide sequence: TGTGCCAGCAGCTTAGTGGCGGGGGGTCATGAGCAGTTCTTC. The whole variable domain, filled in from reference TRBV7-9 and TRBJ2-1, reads DTGVSQNPRHKITKRGQNVTFRCDPISEHNRLYWYRQTLGQGPEFLTYFQNEAQLEKSRLLSDRFSAERPKGSFSTLEIQRTEQGDSAMYLCASSLVAGGHEQFFGPGTRLTVL.

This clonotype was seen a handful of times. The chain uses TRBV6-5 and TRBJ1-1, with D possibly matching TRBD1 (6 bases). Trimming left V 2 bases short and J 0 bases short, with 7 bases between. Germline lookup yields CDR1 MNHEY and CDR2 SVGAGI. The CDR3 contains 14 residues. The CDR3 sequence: CASSYNRVNTEAFF. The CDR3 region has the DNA TGTGCCAGCAGTTACAACAGGGTGAACACTGAAGCTTTCTTT.

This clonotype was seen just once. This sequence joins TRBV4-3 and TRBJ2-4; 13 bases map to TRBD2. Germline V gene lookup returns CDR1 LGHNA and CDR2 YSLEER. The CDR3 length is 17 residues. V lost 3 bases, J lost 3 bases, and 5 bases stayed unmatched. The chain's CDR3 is CASSHTSGGADKNIQYF. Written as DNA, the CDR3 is TGCGCCAGCAGCCACACTAGCGGGGGGGCTGACAAAAACATTCAGTACTTC.

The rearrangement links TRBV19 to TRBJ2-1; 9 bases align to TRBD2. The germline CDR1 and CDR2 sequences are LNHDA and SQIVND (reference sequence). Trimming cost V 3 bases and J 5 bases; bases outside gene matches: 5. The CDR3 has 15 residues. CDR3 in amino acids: CASSIVLAGHNEQFF. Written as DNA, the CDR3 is TGTGCCAGTAGTATTGTTCTAGCGGGACACAATGAGCAGTTCTTC.

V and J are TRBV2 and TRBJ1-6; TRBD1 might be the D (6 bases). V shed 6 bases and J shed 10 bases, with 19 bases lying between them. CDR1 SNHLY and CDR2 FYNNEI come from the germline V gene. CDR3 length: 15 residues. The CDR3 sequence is CASRGASSFDSPLHF. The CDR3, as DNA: TGTGCCAGCAGGGGGGCCAGCAGCTTTGACTCACCCCTCCACTTT.

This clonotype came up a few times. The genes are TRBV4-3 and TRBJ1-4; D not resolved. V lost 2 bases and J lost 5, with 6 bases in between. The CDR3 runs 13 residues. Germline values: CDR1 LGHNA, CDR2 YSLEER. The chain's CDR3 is CASSQMRNEKLFF. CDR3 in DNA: TGCGCCAGCAGCCAAATGAGAAATGAAAAACTGTTTTTT.

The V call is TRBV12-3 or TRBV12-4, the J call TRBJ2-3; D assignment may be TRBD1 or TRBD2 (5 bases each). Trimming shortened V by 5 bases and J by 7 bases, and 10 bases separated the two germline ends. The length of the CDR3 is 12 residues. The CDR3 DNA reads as TGTGCCAGCAGTCCGGGACCCAATACGCAGTATTTT. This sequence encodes CASSPGPNTQYF.

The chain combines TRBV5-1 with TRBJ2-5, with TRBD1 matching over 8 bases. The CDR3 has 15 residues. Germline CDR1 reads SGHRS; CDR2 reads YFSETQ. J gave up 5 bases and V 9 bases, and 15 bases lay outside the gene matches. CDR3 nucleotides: TGCGCCACCCGCCCCTCGACAGGGGTAACGGAGACCCAGTACTTC. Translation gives CATRPSTGVTETQYF.

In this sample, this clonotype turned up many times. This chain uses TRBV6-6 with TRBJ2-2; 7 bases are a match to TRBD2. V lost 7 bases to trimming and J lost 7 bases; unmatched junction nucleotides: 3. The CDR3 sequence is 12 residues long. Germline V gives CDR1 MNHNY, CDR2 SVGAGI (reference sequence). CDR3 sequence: CASTLAVGELFF. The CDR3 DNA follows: TGTGCCAGCACCCTAGCGGTCGGGGAGCTGTTTTTT.

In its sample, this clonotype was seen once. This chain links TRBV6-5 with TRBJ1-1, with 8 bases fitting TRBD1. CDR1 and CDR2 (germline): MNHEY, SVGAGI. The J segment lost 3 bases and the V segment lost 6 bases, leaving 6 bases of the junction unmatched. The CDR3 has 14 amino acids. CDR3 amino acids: CASRTGGLDTEAFF. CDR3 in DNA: TGTGCCAGCAGAACAGGGGGACTGGACACTGAAGCTTTCTTT.

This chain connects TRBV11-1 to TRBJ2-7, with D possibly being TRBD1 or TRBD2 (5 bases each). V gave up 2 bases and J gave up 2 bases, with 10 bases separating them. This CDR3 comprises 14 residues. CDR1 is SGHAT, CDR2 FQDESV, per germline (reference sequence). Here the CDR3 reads CASSLSGTAYEQYV. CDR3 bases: TGTGCCAGCAGCTTATCCGGGACCGCCTACGAGCAGTACGTC.

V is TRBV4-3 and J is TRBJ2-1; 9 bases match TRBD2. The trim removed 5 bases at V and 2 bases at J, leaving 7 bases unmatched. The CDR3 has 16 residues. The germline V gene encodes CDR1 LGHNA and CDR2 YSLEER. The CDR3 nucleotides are TGCGCCAGCAGCAGCCCTAGCGGGGCCACCTACAATGAGCAGTTCTTC. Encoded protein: CASSSPSGATYNEQFF.

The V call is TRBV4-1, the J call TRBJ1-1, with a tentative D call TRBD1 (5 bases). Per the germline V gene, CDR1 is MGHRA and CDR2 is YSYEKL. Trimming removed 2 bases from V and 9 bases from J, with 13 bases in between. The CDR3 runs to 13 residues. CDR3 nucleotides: TGCGCCAGCAGCCAAATCTCTCCGGGGCAAGCTTTCTTT. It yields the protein CASSQISPGQAFF.

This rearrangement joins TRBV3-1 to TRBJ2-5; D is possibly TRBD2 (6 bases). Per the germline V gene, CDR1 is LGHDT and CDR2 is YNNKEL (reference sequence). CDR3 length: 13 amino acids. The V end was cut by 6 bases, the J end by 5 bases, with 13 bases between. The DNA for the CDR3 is TGTGCCAGCAGGGGGGGTGCCGGTGAGACCCAGTACTTC. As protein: CASRGGAGETQYF.

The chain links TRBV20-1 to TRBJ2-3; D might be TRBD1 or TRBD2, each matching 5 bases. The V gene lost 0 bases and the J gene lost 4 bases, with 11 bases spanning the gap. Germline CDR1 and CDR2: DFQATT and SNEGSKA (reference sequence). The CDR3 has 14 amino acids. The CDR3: CSARDRGYSDTQYF. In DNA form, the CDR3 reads TGCAGTGCTAGAGATCGGGGCTACTCAGATACGCAGTATTTT.

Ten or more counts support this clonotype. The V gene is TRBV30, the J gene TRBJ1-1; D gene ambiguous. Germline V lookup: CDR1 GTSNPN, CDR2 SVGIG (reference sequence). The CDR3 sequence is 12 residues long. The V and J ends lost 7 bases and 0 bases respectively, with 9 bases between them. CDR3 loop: CALEGMNTEAFF. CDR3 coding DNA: TGTGCCTTAGAGGGAATGAACACTGAAGCTTTCTTT.

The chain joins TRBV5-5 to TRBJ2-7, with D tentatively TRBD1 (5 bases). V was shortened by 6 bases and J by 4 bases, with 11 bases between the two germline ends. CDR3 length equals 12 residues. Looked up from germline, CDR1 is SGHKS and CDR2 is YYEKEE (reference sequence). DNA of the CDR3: TGTGCCAGCATAACCACAGGTTACGAGCAGTACTTC. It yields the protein CASITTGYEQYF.

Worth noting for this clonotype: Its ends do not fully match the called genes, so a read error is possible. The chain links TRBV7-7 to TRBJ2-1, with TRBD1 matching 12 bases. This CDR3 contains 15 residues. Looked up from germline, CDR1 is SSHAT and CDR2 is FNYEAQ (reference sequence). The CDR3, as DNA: TGTGCTAGCAGCTCTTGGGGGACAGGGGGCGATGAGCAGTTCTTC. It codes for CASSSWGTGGDEQFF.

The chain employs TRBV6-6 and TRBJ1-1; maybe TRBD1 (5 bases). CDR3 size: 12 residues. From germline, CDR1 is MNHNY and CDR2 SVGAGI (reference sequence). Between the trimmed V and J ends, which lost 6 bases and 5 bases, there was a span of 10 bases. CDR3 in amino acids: CASRLTGTEAFF. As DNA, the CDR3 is TGTGCCAGCAGATTAACAGGAACTGAAGCTTTCTTT.

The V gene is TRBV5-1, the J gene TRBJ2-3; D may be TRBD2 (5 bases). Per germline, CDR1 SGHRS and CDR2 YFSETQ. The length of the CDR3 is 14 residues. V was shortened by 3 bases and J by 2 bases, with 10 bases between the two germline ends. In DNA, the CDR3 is TGCGCCAGCAGCTGGACTCCTGTCACAGATACGCAGTATTTT. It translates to CASSWTPVTDTQYF.

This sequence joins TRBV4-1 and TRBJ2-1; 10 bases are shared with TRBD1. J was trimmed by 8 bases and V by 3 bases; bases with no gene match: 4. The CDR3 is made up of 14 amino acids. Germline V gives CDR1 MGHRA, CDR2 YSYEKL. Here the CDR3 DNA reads TGCGCCAGCAGCCACCGACAGGGGGCCGATGAGCAGTTCTTC. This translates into CASSHRQGADEQFF.

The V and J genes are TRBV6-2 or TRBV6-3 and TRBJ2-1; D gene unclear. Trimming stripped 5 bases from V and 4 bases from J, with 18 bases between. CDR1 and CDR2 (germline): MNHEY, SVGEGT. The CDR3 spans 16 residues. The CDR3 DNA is TGTGCCAGCAGTAAAGGACCGCCATCAATATACAATGAGCAGTTCTTC. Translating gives CASSKGPPSIYNEQFF.

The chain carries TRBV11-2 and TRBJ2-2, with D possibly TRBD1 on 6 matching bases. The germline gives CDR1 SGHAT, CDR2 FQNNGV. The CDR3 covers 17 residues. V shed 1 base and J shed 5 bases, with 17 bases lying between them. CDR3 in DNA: TGTGCCAGCAGCTTAGGACCAGGGGCCTTGGGGACCGGGGAGCTGTTTTTT. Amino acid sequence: CASSLGPGALGTGELFF.

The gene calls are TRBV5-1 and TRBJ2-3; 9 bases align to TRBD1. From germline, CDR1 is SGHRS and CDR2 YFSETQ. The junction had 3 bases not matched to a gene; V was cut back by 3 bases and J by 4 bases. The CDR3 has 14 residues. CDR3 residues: CASSSGQGSDTQYF. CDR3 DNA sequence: TGCGCCAGCAGCTCTGGACAGGGGTCAGATACGCAGTATTTT.

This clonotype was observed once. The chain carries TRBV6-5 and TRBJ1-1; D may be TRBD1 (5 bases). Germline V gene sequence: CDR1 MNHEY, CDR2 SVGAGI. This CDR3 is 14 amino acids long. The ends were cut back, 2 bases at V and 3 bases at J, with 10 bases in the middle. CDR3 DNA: TGTGCCAGCAGTTACAGAGGCAGGGACACTGAAGCTTTCTTT. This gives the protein CASSYRGRDTEAFF.

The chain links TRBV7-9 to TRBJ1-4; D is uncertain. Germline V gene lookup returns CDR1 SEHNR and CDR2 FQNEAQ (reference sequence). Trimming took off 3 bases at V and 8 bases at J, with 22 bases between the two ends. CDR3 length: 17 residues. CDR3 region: CASSFPIELQNREKLFF. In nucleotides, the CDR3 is TGTGCCAGCAGCTTCCCCATTGAATTACAAAATAGGGAAAAACTGTTTTTT. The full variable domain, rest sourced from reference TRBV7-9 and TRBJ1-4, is DTGVSQNPRHKITKRGQNVTFRCDPISEHNRLYWYRQTLGQGPEFLTYFQNEAQLEKSRLLSDRFSAERPKGSFSTLEIQRTEQGDSAMYLCASSFPIELQNREKLFFGSGTQLSVL.